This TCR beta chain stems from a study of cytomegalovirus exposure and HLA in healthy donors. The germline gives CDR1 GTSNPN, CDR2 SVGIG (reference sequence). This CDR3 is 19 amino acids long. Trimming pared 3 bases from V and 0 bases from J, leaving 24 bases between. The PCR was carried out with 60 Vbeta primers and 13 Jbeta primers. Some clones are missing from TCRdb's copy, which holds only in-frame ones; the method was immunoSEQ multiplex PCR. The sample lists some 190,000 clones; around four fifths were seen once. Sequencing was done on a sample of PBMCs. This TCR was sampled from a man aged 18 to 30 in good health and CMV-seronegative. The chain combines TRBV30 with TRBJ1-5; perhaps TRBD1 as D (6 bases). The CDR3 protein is CAWSPVGARWGLSNQPQHF. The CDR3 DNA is TGTGCCTGGAGCCCTGTGGGGGCGAGGTGGGGTCTTAGCAATCAGCCCCAGCATTTT.